The sequence of this T cell receptor beta chain was determined in a study of T cells after yellow fever vaccination. Study-level points and caveats: Subsequent booster samples again held most clones from primary vaccination (just under 98% CD4, 85% to 90% CD8). The presence of abundant clonotypes contaminating from the bulk population was possible in FACS-sorted repertoires.

This clonotype was detected a few times. This CDR3 has 12 residues. With V trimmed by 10 bases and J by 7 bases, 3 bases remained unmatched. Germline V gene sequence: CDR1 MDHEN, CDR2 SYDVKM. TCR cDNA was made by 5'RACE template switching, adding a universal primer site and UMIs. TCRdb independently ran MiXCR on the 5' RACE reads; one entry per CDR3 protein. The sample has approximately 26,000 distinct CDR3 sequences; 4% to 5.5% are singletons. The sequenced sample was PBMCs, either bulk or a sorted T-cell subset (CD4+, CD8+, memory, or dextramer-sorted; not recorded which), obtained on the day of the yellow fever booster vaccination. The clonotype originates from a man between 18 and 35 years old who received the YFV17D yellow fever vaccine. The chain has TRBV28 and TRBJ1-5; TRBD1 matches at 11 bases. CDR3 coding DNA: TGTGCCATGGGACAGGGGGGACAGCCCCAGCATTTT. Its protein is CAMGQGGQPQHF. The full variable domain, in which reference TRBV28 and TRBJ1-5 provide the parts outside the CDR3, is DVKVTQSSRYLVKRTGEKVFLECVQDMDHENMFWYRQDPGLGLRLIYFSYDVKMKEKGDIPEGYSVSREKKERFSLILESASTNQTSMYLCAMGQGGQPQHFGDGTRLSIL.